These 17 T cell receptor beta chains share one sample of origin, sequenced in a study of long-term antiretroviral therapy in people with HIV. Version v3.0 of the immunoSEQ assay ran at survey level. Only in-frame clones appear in the TCRdb table, and some are missing; sequencing was by immunoSEQ multiplex PCR. The table shows around 20,000 clones, with about four fifths occurring only once. This specimen was unsorted PBMCs, taken 0.6 years after starting antiretroviral therapy. All receptors derive from a woman aged 18-29 years with HIV.

The chain has TRBV9 and TRBJ2-7; TRBD1 agrees at 8 bases. The CDR3 is 17 amino acids. Germline V CDR1 and CDR2: SGDLS, YYNGEE. V was clipped by 2 bases and J by 4 bases; unmatched bases: 14. CDR3 nucleotide sequence: TGTGCCAGCAGCGTCCAACCCTCTGACAGGGGAGGTTACGAGCAGTACTTC. It translates to CASSVQPSDRGGYEQYF.

The chain carries TRBV27 and TRBJ1-2, with no clear D. This CDR3 has 14 residues. V lost 5 bases to trimming and J lost 3 bases, with 13 bases between them. Germline V gives CDR1 MNHEY, CDR2 SMNVEV (reference sequence). The CDR3 DNA follows: TGTGCCAGCAGTCCCGTTGTGTGGGACTATGGCTACACCTTC. As protein: CASSPVVWDYGYTF.

The J gene is TRBJ1-5, the V gene TRBV28, with D uncertain. The V gene lost 6 bases and the J gene lost 7 bases, with 13 bases spanning the gap. This CDR3 contains 13 residues. In germline, CDR1 is MDHEN, CDR2 SYDVKM. In DNA form, the CDR3 reads TGTGCCAGCAGAGTACCGAAGGGCCAGCCCCAGCATTTT. The encoded protein is CASRVPKGQPQHF.

The CDR3 here is CASSVSGNNQPQHF. CDR3 DNA sequence: TGTGCCAGCAGCGTCTCTGGGAACAATCAGCCCCAGCATTTT. The chain combines TRBV9 with TRBJ1-5; D is ambiguous. Germline CDR1 SGDLS, CDR2 YYNGEE. The CDR3 consists of 14 residues. V gave up 2 bases and J gave up 3 bases, with 9 bases separating them. Drawing the rest from reference TRBV9 and TRBJ1-5, the complete variable domain is DSGVTQTPKHLITATGQRVTLRCSPRSGDLSVYWYQQSLDQGLQFLIQYYNGEERAKGNILERFSAQQFPDLHSELNLSSLELGDSALYFCASSVSGNNQPQHFGDGTRLSIL.

J is TRBJ2-5 and V is TRBV11-1; 8 bases match TRBD1. Germline CDR1 and CDR2: SGHAT and FQDESV (reference sequence). V was pared by 5 bases and J by 5 bases, with 10 bases of the junction left unmatched. This CDR3 region has 15 residues. The CDR3 coding sequence is TGTGCCAGCAGCCCCTGGACAGGGCAAGGGGAGACCCAGTACTTC. It is translated as CASSPWTGQGETQYF. Combining the CDR3 with reference TRBV11-1 and TRBJ2-5 gives the whole variable domain EAEVAQSPRYKITEKSQAVAFWCDPISGHATLYWYRQILGQGPELLVQFQDESVVDDSQLPKDRFSAERLKGVDSTLKIQPAELGDSAMYLCASSPWTGQGETQYFGPGTRLLVL.

CDR3 amino acids: CASTTLAGGPVGELFF. The CDR3 DNA follows: TGTGCCAGTACCACACTAGCGGGAGGGCCGGTTGGGGAGCTGTTTTTT. This sequence joins TRBV19 and TRBJ2-2; TRBD2 matches 13 bases. This CDR3 has 16 residues. Trimming removed 7 bases from V and 8 bases from J; junction bases left unmatched: 10. Looked up from germline, CDR1 is LNHDA and CDR2 is SQIVND (reference sequence).

In this sample, this clone turned up a few times. The V call is TRBV21-1, the J call TRBJ2-7; the DNA was not compared with TRBD1, the D call given in the table. TRBV21-1 is classified as a pseudogene. The CDR3 runs to 16 residues. CDR3 sequence: CASSPLIGTGSHEQYF. CDR3 nucleotide sequence: TGTGCCAGCAGCCCCCTAATAGGGACAGGGTCCCACGAGCAGTACTTC.

This chain connects TRBV7-9 to TRBJ1-1; D gene unclear. The CDR3 runs to 13 residues. V lost 3 bases and J 3 bases, leaving 8 bases between the germline ends. Germline-derived CDR1 and CDR2 are SEHNR and FQNEAQ (reference sequence). Here the CDR3 DNA reads TGTGCCAGCAGCTTGTATCGAGACACTGAAGCTTTCTTT. It yields the protein CASSLYRDTEAFF.

V and J are TRBV6-5 and TRBJ1-1; unclear D gene. CDR3 length: 13 amino acids. V shed 5 bases and J shed 1 base, with 8 bases lying between them. In germline, CDR1 is MNHEY, CDR2 SVGAGI. The CDR3 sequence is CASSPSANTEAFF. In DNA, the CDR3 is TGTGCCAGCAGTCCCTCAGCGAACACTGAAGCTTTCTTT.

The chain carries TRBV9 and TRBJ1-2; D uncertain. This CDR3 contains 15 residues. The V end was cut by 7 bases, the J end by 5 bases, with 21 bases between. From germline, CDR1 is SGDLS and CDR2 YYNGEE. The CDR3 protein is CASGLTGFGDYGYTF. CDR3 bases: TGTGCCAGCGGGCTCACGGGGTTTGGAGATTATGGCTACACCTTC.

A remark on this clone: The junction and the germline gene differ at one end; a read error may be behind it. The gene calls are TRBV5-1 and TRBJ2-3; 12 positions agree with TRBD1. The CDR3 has 12 amino acids. Germline V gene sequence: CDR1 SGHRS, CDR2 YFSETQ. CDR3 in DNA: TGCGCCAGCAGGGGCCGGGACAGGGGGCTGGATTTT. It specifies CASRGRDRGLDF.

The CDR3 loop reads CASSLVREGGYEQYF. DNA for the CDR3: TGCGCCAGCAGCTTGGTGCGGGAGGGTGGCTACGAGCAGTACTTC. The rearrangement uses TRBV5-1 and TRBJ2-7; TRBD2 agrees at 9 bases. CDR1 SGHRS and CDR2 YFSETQ come from the germline V gene. The J segment lost 3 bases and the V segment lost 0 bases, leaving 4 bases of the junction unmatched. This CDR3 is built from 15 residues.

The rearrangement links TRBV9 to TRBJ2-5; D may be TRBD2 (6 bases). Germline V gene lookup returns CDR1 SGDLS and CDR2 YYNGEE. V lost 4 bases and J 4 bases, leaving 17 bases between the germline ends. The CDR3 extends over 15 amino acids. CDR3 nucleotide sequence: TGTGCCAGCAGCTGGACTGGGGACTCTCGAGAGACCCAGTACTTC. Amino acid sequence: CASSWTGDSRETQYF.

The J gene is TRBJ1-3, the V gene TRBV9; 9 positions match TRBD1. Germline CDR1 and CDR2: SGDLS and YYNGEE. The CDR3 covers 20 residues. Trimming at V came to 1 base and at J to 4 bases, leaving 18 bases not matched to a gene. CDR3 nucleotides: TGTGCCAGCAGCGTAACTACCTGGGACAGGGAGTTCTCGGGCGGAAACACCATATATTTT. Protein product: CASSVTTWDREFSGGNTIYF.

In its sample, this clone is medium-sized. In nucleotides, the CDR3 is TGTGCCAGCCGCGCGCACCCGGGGCGGGGGGGGATGGATGAGCAGTTCTTC. It is translated as CASRAHPGRGGMDEQFF. The rearrangement joins TRBV21-1 to TRBJ2-1; the tabulated D call, TRBD2, remains unverified against the DNA. TRBV21-1 corresponds to a pseudogene. This CDR3 comprises 17 residues.

The rearrangement uses TRBV28 and TRBJ1-1; D unclear. This CDR3 region has 14 residues. The ends were cut back, 7 bases at V and 5 bases at J, with 17 bases in the middle. The germline gives CDR1 MDHEN, CDR2 SYDVKM. CDR3 DNA sequence: TGTGCCAGCATCAGATCCGGGGATCAAACTGAAGCTTTCTTT. Translating gives CASIRSGDQTEAFF.

This clone was counted a few times. The J gene is TRBJ1-2, the V gene TRBV11-2, with 10 nucleotides matching TRBD1. Germline V gives CDR1 SGHAT, CDR2 FQNNGV. V lost 5 bases, J lost 7 bases, and 10 bases stayed unmatched. The CDR3 extends over 15 amino acids. CDR3 sequence reads: CASSLNTGTGAGYTF. The CDR3 coding sequence is TGTGCCAGCAGCCTAAACACCGGGACAGGGGCTGGCTACACCTTC.